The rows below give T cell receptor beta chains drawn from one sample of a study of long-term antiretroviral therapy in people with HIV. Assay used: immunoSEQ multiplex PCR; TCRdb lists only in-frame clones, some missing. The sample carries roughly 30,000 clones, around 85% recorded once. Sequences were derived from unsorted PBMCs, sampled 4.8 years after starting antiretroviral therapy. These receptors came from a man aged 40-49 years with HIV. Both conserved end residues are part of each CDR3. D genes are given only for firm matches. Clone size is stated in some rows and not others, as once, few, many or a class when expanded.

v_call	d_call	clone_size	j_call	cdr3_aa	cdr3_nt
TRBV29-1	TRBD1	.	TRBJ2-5	CSVGGTGGRETQYF	TGCAGCGTTGGGGGGACAGGGGGCCGAGAGACCCAGTACTTC
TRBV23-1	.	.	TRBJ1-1	CASSQACGRRNTEAFF	TGCGCCAGCAGTCAAGCTTGTGGACGGAGGAACACTGAAGCTTTCTTT
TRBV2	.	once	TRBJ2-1	CASSAESYNEQFF	TGTGCCAGCAGTGCCGAGAGCTACAATGAGCAGTTCTTC
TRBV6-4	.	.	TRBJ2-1	CASSTSLFMDEQFF	TGTGCCAGCAGTACTAGTCTTTTCATGGATGAGCAGTTCTTC
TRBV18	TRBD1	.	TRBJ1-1	CASSPLLTGGSEAFF	TGTGCCAGCTCACCGCTCCTGACAGGGGGGTCTGAAGCTTTCTTT
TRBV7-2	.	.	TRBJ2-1	CASSLLRWRDEQFF	TGTGCCAGCAGCCTCCTCAGATGGCGTGATGAGCAGTTCTTC
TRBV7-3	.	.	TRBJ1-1	CASSLPPAPEAFF	TGTGCCAGCAGCTTACCTCCAGCACCTGAAGCTTTCTTT
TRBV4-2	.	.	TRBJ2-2	CASSLSEGAGELFF	TGTGCCAGCAGCCTAAGCGAGGGGGCCGGGGAGCTGTTTTTT
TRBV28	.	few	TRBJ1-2	CASSLNYGYTF	TGTGCCAGCAGTCTTAACTATGGCTACACCTTC
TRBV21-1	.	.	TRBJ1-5	CASSSGQNGESGQGPPQHF	TGTGCCAGCAGCAGCGGACAAAATGGGGAATCGGGACAGGGGCCGCCCCAGCATTTT
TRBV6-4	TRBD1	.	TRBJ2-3	CASSARRGTGALDTQYF	TGTGCCAGCAGTGCTCGCCGTGGGACAGGGGCCCTAGATACGCAGTATTTT
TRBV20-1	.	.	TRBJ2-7	CSVLDSREQYF	TGCAGTGTCCTGGACTCTCGCGAGCAGTACTTC
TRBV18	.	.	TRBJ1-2	CASSPPERANYGYTF	TGTGCCAGCTCACCTCCGGAAAGAGCAAACTATGGCTACACCTTC
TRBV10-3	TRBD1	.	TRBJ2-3	CAISDWGQATDTQYF	TGTGCCATCAGTGATTGGGGACAGGCCACAGATACGCAGTATTTT
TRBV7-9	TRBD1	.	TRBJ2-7	CASSFFSIGQAIYEQYF	TGTGCCAGCAGCTTTTTTTCGATCGGACAGGCTATCTACGAGCAGTACTTC
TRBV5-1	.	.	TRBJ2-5	CASSLAGQTQETQYF	TGCGCCAGCAGCTTGGCAGGACAGACCCAAGAGACCCAGTACTTC
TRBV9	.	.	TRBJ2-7	CASSVGTGPTYEQYF	TGTGCCAGCAGCGTAGGCACTGGACCCACCTACGAGCAGTACTTC
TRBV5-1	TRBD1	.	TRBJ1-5	CASSLTGDNQPQHF	TGCGCCAGCAGCTTGACAGGGGACAATCAGCCCCAGCATTTT
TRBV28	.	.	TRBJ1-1	CASLYGTEAFF	TGTGCCAGCCTATACGGCACTGAAGCTTTCTTT
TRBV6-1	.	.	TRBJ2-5	CASRLGQNQETQYF	TGTGCCAGCCGCCTAGGACAAAACCAAGAGACCCAGTACTTC
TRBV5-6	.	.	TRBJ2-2	CASSLVPSGTGELFF	TGTGCCAGCAGCTTAGTCCCGAGCGGTACCGGGGAGCTGTTTTTT
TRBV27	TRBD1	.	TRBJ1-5	CASARGGLGNQPQHF	TGTGCCAGCGCTCGAGGGGGCTTGGGCAATCAGCCCCAGCATTTT